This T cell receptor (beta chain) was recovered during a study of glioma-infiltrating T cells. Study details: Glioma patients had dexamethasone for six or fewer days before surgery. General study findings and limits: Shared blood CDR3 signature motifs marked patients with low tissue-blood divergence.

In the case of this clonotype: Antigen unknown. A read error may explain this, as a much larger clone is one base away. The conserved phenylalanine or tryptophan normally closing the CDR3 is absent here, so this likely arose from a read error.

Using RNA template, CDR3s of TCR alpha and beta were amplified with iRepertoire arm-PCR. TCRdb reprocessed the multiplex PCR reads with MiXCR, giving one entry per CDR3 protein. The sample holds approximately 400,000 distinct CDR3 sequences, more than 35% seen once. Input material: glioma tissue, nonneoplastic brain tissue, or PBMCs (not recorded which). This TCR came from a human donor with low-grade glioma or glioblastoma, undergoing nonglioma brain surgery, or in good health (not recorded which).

CDR3 sequence: CASSLTSGWSSYEQYL. The CDR3 DNA reads as TGTGCCAGCAGTTTAACTAGCGGGTGGAGTTCCTACGAGCAGTACCTC. This chain joins TRBV28 and TRBJ2-7; 9 nucleotides match TRBD2. The V gene's germline CDR1 is MDHEN and CDR2 SYDVKM. Trimming at V came to 2 bases and at J to 1 base, leaving 6 bases not matched to a gene. This CDR3 has 16 amino acids.